This T cell receptor (beta chain) was captured by sequencing in a study of CD8 T cells in Susac syndrome. Study as a whole: The Susac syndrome patients were therapy-naive, on corticosteroids, or on intravenous immunoglobulin alone at blood draw.

Germline assignment: CDR1 SGHNT and CDR2 YENEEA. This CDR3 comprises 14 residues. With V trimmed by 0 bases and J by 3 bases, 0 bases remained unmatched. An amount of RNA that ranged from roughly 0.5 to 1 ug was reverse transcribed with random hexamers. One entry per CDR3 protein results from TCRdb running MiXCR on the immunoSEQ multiplex PCR reads. This repertoire shows around 130,000 distinct CDR3 sequences, 96% found once; its top ten account for less than 0.15%. The TCR originated in a human donor with Susac syndrome. The chain has TRBV11-3 and TRBJ1-1; 8 bases map to TRBD1. The sample was CD4+ T cells from PBMCs. This CDR3 reads CASSLDRGHTEAFF. CDR3 nucleotide sequence: TGTGCCAGCAGCTTAGACAGGGGGCACACTGAAGCTTTCTTT.